This T cell receptor beta chain was recovered during a study of blood T cell repertoires in COVID-19. Study-wide context: In each case, the material was cDNA or gDNA derived from T cells, B-cell-depleted T cells, or PBMCs.

The CDR3 spans 18 residues. V lost 0 bases, J lost 6 bases, and 24 bases lay in between. The germline V gene encodes CDR1 SGHRS and CDR2 YFSETQ. Methods used by the authors: From reference gene primer amplification, estimates of nucleated cell counts were derived. Sequencing was performed with immunoSEQ multiplex PCR; in TCRdb, only in-frame clones are kept and a portion is missing. That table is the source of V, J and clone size, and D and trimming were worked out from the DNA. The data contain about 70,000 clones, approximately 84% of them singletons. The rearrangement joins TRBV5-1 to TRBJ1-1; D is unresolved. The TCR was taken from a human donor in a cohort sampled during active COVID-19. The sample was peripheral blood. The CDR3 region is CASSLARTGIRPDPEAFF. Here the CDR3 DNA reads TGCGCCAGCAGCTTGGCCCGGACCGGGATTCGTCCCGATCCTGAAGCTTTCTTT.